The clone carrying this TCR beta chain was seen only a few times. Its target is unknown. This record comes from a study of PD-L1 blockade in urothelial cancer. Findings of the study overall: At the 3-week point, tumor-associated blood clones expanded more in durable-benefit patients. Tumor-infiltrating T lymphocyte proportion was higher in durable-benefit patients.

The V end lost 6 bases, the J end lost 3 bases, and 15 bases lay between the germline ends. This CDR3 has 15 residues. The germline gives CDR1 MNHGY, CDR2 SAAAGT. PCRs were each spiked with synthetic TCR analog templates. Measured with immunoSEQ multiplex PCR; TCRdb has only the in-frame clones, and not every one. The sample holds about 2,500 clones, roughly a third seen once. This material consisted of tumor tissue, taken before atezolizumab (anti-PD-L1) treatment. This TCR derives from a man aged 60 to 75 with urothelial cancer. The V and J genes are TRBV6-8 and TRBJ1-5; no clear D. The CDR3 sequence: CASRNSGEPNQPQHF. The CDR3 DNA is TGTGCCAGCAGAAATAGCGGGGAACCCAATCAGCCCCAGCATTTT.